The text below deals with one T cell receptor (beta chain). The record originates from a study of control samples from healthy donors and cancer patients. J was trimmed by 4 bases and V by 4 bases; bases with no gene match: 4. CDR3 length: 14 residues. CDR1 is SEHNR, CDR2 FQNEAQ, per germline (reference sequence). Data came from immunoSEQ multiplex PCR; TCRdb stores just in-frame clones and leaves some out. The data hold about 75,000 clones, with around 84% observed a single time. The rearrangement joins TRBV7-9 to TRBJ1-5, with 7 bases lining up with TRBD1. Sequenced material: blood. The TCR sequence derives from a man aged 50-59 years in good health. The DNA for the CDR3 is TGTGCCAGCAGCTCAATACAGGGGAATCAGCCCCAGCATTTT. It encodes CASSSIQGNQPQHF.